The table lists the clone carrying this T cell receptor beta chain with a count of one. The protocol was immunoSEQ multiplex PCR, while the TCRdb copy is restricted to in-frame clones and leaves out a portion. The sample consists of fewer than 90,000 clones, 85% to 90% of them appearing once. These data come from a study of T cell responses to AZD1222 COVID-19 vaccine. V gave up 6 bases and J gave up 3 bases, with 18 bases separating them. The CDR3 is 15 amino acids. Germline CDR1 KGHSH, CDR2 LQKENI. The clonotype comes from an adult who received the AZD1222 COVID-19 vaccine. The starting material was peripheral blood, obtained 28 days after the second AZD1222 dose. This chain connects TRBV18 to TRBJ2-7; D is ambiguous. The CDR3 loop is CASSLDGYPGYEQYF. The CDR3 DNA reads TGTGCCAGCTCGCTCGACGGTTACCCGGGCTACGAGCAGTACTTC.